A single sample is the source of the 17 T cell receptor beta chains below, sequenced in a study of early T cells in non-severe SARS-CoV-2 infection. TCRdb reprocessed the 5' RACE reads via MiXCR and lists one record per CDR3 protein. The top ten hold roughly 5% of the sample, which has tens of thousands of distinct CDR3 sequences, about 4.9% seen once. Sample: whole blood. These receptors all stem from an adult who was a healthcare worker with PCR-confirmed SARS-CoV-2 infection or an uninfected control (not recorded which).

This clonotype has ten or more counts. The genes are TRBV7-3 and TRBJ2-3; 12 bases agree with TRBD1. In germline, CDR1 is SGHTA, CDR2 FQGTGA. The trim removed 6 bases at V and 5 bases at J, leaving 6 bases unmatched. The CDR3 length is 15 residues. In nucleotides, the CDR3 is TGTGCCAGCAGAGACGGGGACAGGGGGCAAGATACGCAGTATTTT. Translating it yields CASRDGDRGQDTQYF.

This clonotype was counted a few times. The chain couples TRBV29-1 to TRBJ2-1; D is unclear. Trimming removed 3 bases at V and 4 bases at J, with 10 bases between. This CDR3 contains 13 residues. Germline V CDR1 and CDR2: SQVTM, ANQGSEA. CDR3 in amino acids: CSVDSSPYNEQFF. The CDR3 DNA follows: TGCAGCGTTGATTCGAGTCCTTACAATGAGCAGTTCTTC.

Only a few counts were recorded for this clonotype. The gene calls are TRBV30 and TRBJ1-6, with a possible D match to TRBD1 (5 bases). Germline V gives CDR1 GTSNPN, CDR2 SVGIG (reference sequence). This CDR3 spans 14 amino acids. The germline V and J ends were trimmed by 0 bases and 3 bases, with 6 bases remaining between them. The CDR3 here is CAWSVDSYNSPLHF. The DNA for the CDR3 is TGTGCCTGGAGTGTAGACAGCTATAATTCACCCCTCCACTTT.

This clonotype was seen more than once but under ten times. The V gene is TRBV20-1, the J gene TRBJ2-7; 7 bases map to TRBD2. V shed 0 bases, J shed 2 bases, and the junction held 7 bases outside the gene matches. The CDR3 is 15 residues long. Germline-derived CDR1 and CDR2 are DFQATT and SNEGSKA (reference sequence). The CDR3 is CSARDMGLPTYEQYF. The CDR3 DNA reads TGCAGTGCTAGAGATATGGGACTACCTACCTACGAGCAGTACTTC.

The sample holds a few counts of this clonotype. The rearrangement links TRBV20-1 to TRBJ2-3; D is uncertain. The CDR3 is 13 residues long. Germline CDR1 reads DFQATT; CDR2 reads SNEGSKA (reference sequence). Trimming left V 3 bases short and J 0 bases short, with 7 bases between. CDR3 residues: CSASRDSTDTQYF. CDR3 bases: TGCAGTGCTAGTCGTGATAGCACAGATACGCAGTATTTT.

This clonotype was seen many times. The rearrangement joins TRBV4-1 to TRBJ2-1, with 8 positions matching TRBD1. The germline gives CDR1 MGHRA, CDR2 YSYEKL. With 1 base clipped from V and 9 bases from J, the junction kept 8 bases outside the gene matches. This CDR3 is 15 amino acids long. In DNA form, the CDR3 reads TGCGCCAGCAGCCAAGTGTCCTCAGGGGGCGGTGAGCAGTTCTTC. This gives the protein CASSQVSSGGGEQFF.

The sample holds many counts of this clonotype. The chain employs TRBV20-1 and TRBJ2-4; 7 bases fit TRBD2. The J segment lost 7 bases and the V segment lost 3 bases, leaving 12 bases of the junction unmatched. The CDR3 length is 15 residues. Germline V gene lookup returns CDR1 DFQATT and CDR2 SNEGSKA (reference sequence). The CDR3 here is CSASPLALLQNIQYF. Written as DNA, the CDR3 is TGCAGTGCTAGTCCACTAGCGCTCCTCCAGAACATTCAGTACTTC.

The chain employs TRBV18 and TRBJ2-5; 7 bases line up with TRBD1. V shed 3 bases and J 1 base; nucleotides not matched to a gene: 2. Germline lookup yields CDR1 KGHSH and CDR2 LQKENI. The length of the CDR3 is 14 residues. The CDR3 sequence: CASSPGTAQETQYF. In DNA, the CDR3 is TGTGCCAGCTCACCCGGGACAGCCCAAGAGACCCAGTACTTC.

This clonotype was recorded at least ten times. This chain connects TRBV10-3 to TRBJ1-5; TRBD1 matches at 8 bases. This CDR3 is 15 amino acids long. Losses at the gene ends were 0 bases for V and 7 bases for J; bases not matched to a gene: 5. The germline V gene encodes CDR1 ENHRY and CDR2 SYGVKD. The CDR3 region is CAISESTGERQPQHF. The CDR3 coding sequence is TGTGCCATCAGTGAGTCGACAGGGGAGCGGCAGCCCCAGCATTTT.

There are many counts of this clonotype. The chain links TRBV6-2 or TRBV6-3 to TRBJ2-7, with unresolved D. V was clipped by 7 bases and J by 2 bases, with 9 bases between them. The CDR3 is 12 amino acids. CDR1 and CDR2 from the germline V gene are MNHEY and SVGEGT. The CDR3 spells CASNDQTYEQYF. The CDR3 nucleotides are TGTGCCAGCAACGACCAAACCTACGAGCAGTACTTC.

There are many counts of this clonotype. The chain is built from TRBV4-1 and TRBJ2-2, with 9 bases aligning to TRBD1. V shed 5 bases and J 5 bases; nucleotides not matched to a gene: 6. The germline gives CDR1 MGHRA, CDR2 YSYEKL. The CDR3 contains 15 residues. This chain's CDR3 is CASSATGGRTGELFF. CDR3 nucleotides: TGCGCCAGCAGCGCAACAGGGGGCCGGACCGGGGAGCTGTTTTTT.

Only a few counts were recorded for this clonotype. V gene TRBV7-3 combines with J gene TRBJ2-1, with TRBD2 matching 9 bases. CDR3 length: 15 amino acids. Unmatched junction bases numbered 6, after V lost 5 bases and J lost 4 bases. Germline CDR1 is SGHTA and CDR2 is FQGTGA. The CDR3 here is CASSMELAGYNEQFF. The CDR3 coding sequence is TGTGCCAGCAGCATGGAACTAGCGGGTTACAATGAGCAGTTCTTC. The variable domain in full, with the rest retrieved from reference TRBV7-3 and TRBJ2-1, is GAGVSQTPSNKVTEKGKYVELRCDPISGHTALYWYRQSLGQGPEFLIYFQGTGAADDSGLPNDRFFAVRPEGSVSTLKIQRTERGDSAVYLCASSMELAGYNEQFFGPGTRLTVL.

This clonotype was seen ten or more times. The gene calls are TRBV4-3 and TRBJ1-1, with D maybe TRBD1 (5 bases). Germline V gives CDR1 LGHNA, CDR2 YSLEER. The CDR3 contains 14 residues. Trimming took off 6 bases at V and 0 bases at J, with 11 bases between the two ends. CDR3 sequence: CASSWGTMNTEAFF. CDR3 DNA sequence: TGCGCCAGCAGTTGGGGCACCATGAACACTGAAGCTTTCTTT.

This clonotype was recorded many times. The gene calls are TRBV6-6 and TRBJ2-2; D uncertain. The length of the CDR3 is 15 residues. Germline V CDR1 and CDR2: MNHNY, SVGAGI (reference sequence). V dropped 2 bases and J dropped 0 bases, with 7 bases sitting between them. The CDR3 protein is CASSYLGPNTGELFF. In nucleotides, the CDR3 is TGTGCCAGCAGTTACCTAGGCCCGAACACCGGGGAGCTGTTTTTT.

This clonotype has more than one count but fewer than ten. This chain's CDR3 is CASRRNGQGNSPLHF. CDR3 sequence (DNA): TGTGCCAGCAGACGTAACGGACAGGGTAATTCACCCCTCCACTTT. V usage is TRBV2 and J usage is TRBJ1-6, with TRBD1 matching over 8 bases. After removal of 6 bases from V and 6 bases from J, the junction contained 7 bases not matched to a gene. CDR1 and CDR2 from the germline V gene are SNHLY and FYNNEI. This CDR3 has 15 residues.

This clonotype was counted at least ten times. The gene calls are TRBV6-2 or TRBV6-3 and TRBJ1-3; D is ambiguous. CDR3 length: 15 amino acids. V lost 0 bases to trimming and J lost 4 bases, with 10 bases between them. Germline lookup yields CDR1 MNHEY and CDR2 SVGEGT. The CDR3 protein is CASSYSGGPGNTIYF. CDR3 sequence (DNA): TGTGCCAGCAGTTACTCGGGAGGCCCGGGAAACACCATATATTTT.

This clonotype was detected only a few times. The CDR3 spells CASSAASGTVSEAFF. The CDR3 nucleotides read TGTGCCAGTAGTGCCGCTTCCGGGACAGTCTCTGAAGCTTTCTTT. The chain joins TRBV19 to TRBJ1-1, with 7 nucleotides matching TRBD1. The CDR3 runs 15 residues. CDR1 is LNHDA, CDR2 SQIVND, per germline (reference sequence). With 5 bases clipped from V and 6 bases from J, the junction kept 12 bases outside the gene matches.